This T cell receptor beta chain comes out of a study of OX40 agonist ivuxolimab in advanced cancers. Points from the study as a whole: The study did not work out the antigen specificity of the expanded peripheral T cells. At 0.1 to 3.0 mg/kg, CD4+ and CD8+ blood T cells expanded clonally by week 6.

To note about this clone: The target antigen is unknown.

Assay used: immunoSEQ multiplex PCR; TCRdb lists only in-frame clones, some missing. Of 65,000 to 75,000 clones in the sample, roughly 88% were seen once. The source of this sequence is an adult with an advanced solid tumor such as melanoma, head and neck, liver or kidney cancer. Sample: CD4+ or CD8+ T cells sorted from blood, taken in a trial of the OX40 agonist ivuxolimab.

CDR3 sequence (DNA): TGTGCCAGCAGTGAAGATTTGAACACTGAAGCTTTCTTT. Its protein is CASSEDLNTEAFF. The chain uses TRBV2 and TRBJ1-1; the D is unclear. V lost 1 base and J 0 bases, leaving 3 bases between the germline ends. The V gene's germline CDR1 is SNHLY and CDR2 FYNNEI. The CDR3 sequence is 13 residues long. Full variable domain (missing parts from reference TRBV2 and TRBJ1-1): EPEVTQTPSHQVTQMGQEVILRCVPISNHLYFYWYRQILGQKVEFLVSFYNNEISEKSEIFDDQFSVERPDGSNFTLKIRSTKLEDSAMYFCASSEDLNTEAFFGQGTRLTVV.